The clone carrying this TCR beta chain was recorded a few times. The antigen is not known. This sample stems from a study of cytomegalovirus exposure and HLA in healthy donors. Study-level results: One later analysis reportedly identified an Asian-associated ancestry cluster that showed fewer N-insertions than the approximately 710-donor mean. Most subjects' HLA-A and HLA-B alleles were reportedly predicted from TCR beta sequences. The classifier was said to identify cytomegalovirus status with high specificity and sensitivity.

Primers included in the PCR were 60 Vbeta and 13 Jbeta primers. This table comes from immunoSEQ multiplex PCR, and its TCRdb copy is limited to in-frame clones, with some not included. The sample has approximately 160,000 clones, around 80% seen once. Looked up from germline, CDR1 is MRHNA and CDR2 is SNTAGT. V shed 2 bases and J shed 0 bases, with 8 bases lying between them. This CDR3 has 14 amino acids. The sample consisted of PBMCs. This receptor was taken from a young woman in good health and CMV-seropositive. The chain is built from TRBV6-4 and TRBJ2-7, with no clear D. The CDR3 loop is CASSDVHLSYEQYF. CDR3 DNA: TGTGCCAGCAGTGACGTACACCTCTCCTACGAGCAGTACTTC.